This T cell receptor beta chain was recorded in a study of T cell responses to AZD1222 COVID-19 vaccine. Findings of the study overall: Dominant CD4 TCR responses targeted spike regions 160-218 and 743-854.

In the case of this clone: Its specificity is not known.

Trimming at V came to 3 bases and at J to 2 bases, leaving 4 bases not matched to a gene. Germline V gene lookup returns CDR1 LGHDT and CDR2 YNNKEL (reference sequence). CDR3 size: 15 residues. TCRdb's table, derived via immunoSEQ multiplex PCR, lists solely in-frame clones and lacks some. The sample records some 170,000 clones, around nine tenths being singletons. The receptor's source is an adult in good health. The sample consisted of peripheral blood, taken on day 0 of AZD1222 vaccination. V is TRBV3-1 (or the pseudogene TRBV3-2) and J is TRBJ2-5, with 9 bases fitting TRBD2. CDR3: CASSQASGKQETQYF. The DNA for the CDR3 is TGTGCCAGCAGCCAGGCTAGCGGGAAACAAGAGACCCAGTACTTC.